The next 2 T cell receptor beta chains were all read from a single sample in a study of cytomegalovirus exposure and HLA in healthy donors. The PCR ran on 60 Vbeta and 13 Jbeta primers. The assay was immunoSEQ multiplex PCR, and TCRdb's table has in-frame clones only and misses some. The sample has over 150,000 clones, roughly 80% seen once. The source material was PBMCs. Receptors originate from a woman between 50 and 59 years old in good health and CMV-seronegative.

This clone was seen a handful of times. This chain connects TRBV5-1 to TRBJ2-2; a weak D match, TRBD1 (6 bases). The CDR3 contains 17 residues. Germline CDR1 reads SGHRS; CDR2 reads YFSETQ. The ends were cut back, 0 bases at V and 1 base at J, with 13 bases in the middle. The CDR3 DNA follows: TGCGCCAGCAGCTTGGAGGGGGTCCACCGGAACACCGGGGAGCTGTTTTTT. This encodes CASSLEGVHRNTGELFF.

In this sample, this clone turned up once. V gene TRBV20-1 combines with J gene TRBJ1-1; D gene uncertain. The CDR3 loop spans 11 amino acids. CDR1 is DFQATT and CDR2 is SNEGSKA in the germline V gene (reference sequence). The ends were cut back, 4 bases at V and 1 base at J, with 4 bases in the middle. The CDR3 protein is CSAIKNTEAFF. CDR3 coding DNA: TGCAGTGCTATCAAGAACACTGAAGCTTTCTTT.